Here is one TCR beta chain with its context. The data were taken from a study of CD8 T cells in Susac syndrome. The CD8+ and CD4+ T cells were isolated magnetically using a negative isolation approach, whereas the TEMRA cells were enriched by FACS. Trimming removed 5 bases at V and 3 bases at J, with 13 bases between. CDR3 length: 14 residues. Per germline, CDR1 LGHNT and CDR2 FRNRAP. Random hexamers were used to reverse transcribe an amount of roughly 0.5 to 1 ug RNA. TCRdb passed the immunoSEQ multiplex PCR reads through MiXCR, listing each CDR3 protein once. The sample yields about 210,000 distinct CDR3 sequences, 95% seen once.

The sequence came from a human donor with multiple sclerosis. The sample taken for sequencing was CD4+ T cells from PBMCs. V and J are TRBV12-5 and TRBJ1-1; maybe TRBD1 (6 bases). CDR3 protein: CASGGLGQYTEAFF. DNA of the CDR3: TGTGCTAGTGGTGGACTCGGACAGTACACTGAAGCTTTCTTT.